This T cell receptor (beta chain) was profiled in a study of T cells after yellow fever vaccination. General study findings and limits: The study re-detected most primary-vaccination clones after the booster (96% CD4, roughly 85% CD8).

TCRdb redid the calling of the 5' RACE reads with MiXCR, one entry per CDR3 protein. In the table there are 300,000 or so distinct CDR3 sequences, roughly 8% of which are singletons. The V and J ends lost 5 bases and 5 bases respectively, with 15 bases between them. The CDR3 contains 14 residues. The germline V gene has CDR1 MNHNS and CDR2 SASEGT. The sample holds a few counts of this clonotype. Its antigen is not identified. This clonotype originated in a man aged 18 to 30 who received the YFV17D yellow fever vaccine. This material consisted of PBMCs, taken about 49 days after the first yellow fever vaccination. This sequence joins TRBV6-1 and TRBJ1-1; possibly TRBD1 for D (5 bases). CDR3 nucleotides: TGTGCCAGCAGTCCCCGGGGGGTTCAGACTGAAGCTTTCTTT. Translated: CASSPRGVQTEAFF.